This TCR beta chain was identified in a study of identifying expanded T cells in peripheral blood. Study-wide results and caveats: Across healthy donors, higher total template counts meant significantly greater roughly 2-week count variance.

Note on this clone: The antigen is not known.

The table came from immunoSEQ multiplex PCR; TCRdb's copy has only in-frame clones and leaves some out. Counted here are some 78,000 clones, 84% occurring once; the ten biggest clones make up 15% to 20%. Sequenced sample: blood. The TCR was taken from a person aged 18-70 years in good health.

CDR3 in amino acids: CASSPQPQGEKLFF. The CDR3 DNA follows: TGTGCCAGCAGCCCACAGCCCCAGGGTGAAAAACTGTTTTTT. The gene calls are TRBV7-9 and TRBJ1-4; a possible D gene is TRBD1 (5 bases). This CDR3 has 14 amino acids. V was trimmed by 5 bases and J by 7 bases, leaving 14 bases between them. Germline V CDR1 and CDR2: SEHNR, FQNEAQ (reference sequence).